These 8 T cell receptor beta chains were sequenced from one sample in a study of CD8 T cells in Susac syndrome. RNA, at roughly 0.45 to 1 ug, was reverse transcribed with random hexamers. A single record per CDR3 protein comes from TCRdb applying MiXCR to the immunoSEQ multiplex PCR reads. The data show around 270,000 distinct CDR3 sequences, with around 85% seen just once and 0.21% held by the top ten. The sequenced sample was CD8+ T cells from PBMCs. These receptors were collected from a human donor with multiple sclerosis.

The genes are TRBV29-1 and TRBJ1-1; possibly TRBD1 for D (6 bases). V lost 6 bases and J 2 bases, leaving 22 bases between the germline ends. This CDR3 has 16 amino acids. Germline assignment: CDR1 SQVTM and CDR2 ANQGSEA. The DNA for the CDR3 is TGCAGCGTCGAGGGGGATCCCTCTGCTGTAAACACTGAAGCTTTCTTT. Amino acid sequence: CSVEGDPSAVNTEAFF.

This clonotype was recorded a few times. Germline and junction disagree at one end, which may indicate a read error. The chain recombines TRBV7-9 with TRBJ2-7, with 7 bases aligning to TRBD2. Germline CDR1 reads SEHNR; CDR2 reads FQNEAQ (reference sequence). This CDR3 has 11 residues. The CDR3 bases are TGTGCCAGCAGCCGGGACTACCGGGCGACCTTC. Protein: CASSRDYRATF.

V gene TRBV4-1 combines with J gene TRBJ2-1, with 13 bases fitting TRBD2. With V trimmed by 3 bases and J by 4 bases, 6 bases remained unmatched. The germline V gene encodes CDR1 MGHRA and CDR2 YSYEKL. The CDR3 has 17 residues. CDR3 residues: CASSHVPGLAGYNEQFF. The CDR3 DNA reads TGCGCCAGCAGCCACGTCCCGGGACTAGCGGGATACAATGAGCAGTTCTTC.

This chain joins TRBV6-5 and TRBJ2-1; 8 nucleotides agree with TRBD2. This CDR3 has 14 residues. The V gene's germline CDR1 is MNHEY and CDR2 SVGAGI. After removal of 6 bases from V and 8 bases from J, the junction contained 9 bases not matched to a gene. DNA for the CDR3: TGTGCCAGCAGCAATAGCGGGACTTATTATGAGCAGTTCTTC. It codes for CASSNSGTYYEQFF.

This rearrangement joins TRBV6-2 or TRBV6-3 to TRBJ2-7; TRBD2 might be the D (6 bases). Germline CDR1 MNHEY, CDR2 SVGEGT. This CDR3 has 16 amino acids. Trimming took 6 bases from V and 3 from J, leaving 21 bases between them. CDR3 in DNA: TGTGCCAGCAGCCGACAGAGAGGGCTAGCGTACTACGAGCAGTACTTC. Its translation: CASSRQRGLAYYEQYF.

The chain is built from TRBV7-9 and TRBJ2-5, with D perhaps matching TRBD2 (6 bases). V was shortened by 5 bases and J by 5 bases, with 15 bases between the two germline ends. The CDR3 covers 14 residues. CDR1 and CDR2 from the germline V gene are SEHNR and FQNEAQ (reference sequence). The CDR3 DNA sequence: TGTGCCAGCAGCGTTCTAGCGCACCGGGAGACCCAGTACTTC. Its translation: CASSVLAHRETQYF.

J is TRBJ2-1 and V is TRBV13, with 8 bases lining up with TRBD2. The CDR3 runs 17 residues. V trimming: 5 bases; J trimming: 3 bases; junction bases outside the gene matches: 12. The germline V gene encodes CDR1 PRHDT and CDR2 FYEKMQ (reference sequence). The DNA of the CDR3 is TGTGCCAGCAGCGCAACTAGCGGAAACACGTACTACAATGAGCAGTTCTTC. Encoded protein: CASSATSGNTYYNEQFF.

This clonotype was detected a few times. The rearrangement uses TRBV12-3 or TRBV12-4 and TRBJ1-3, with D maybe TRBD1 (6 bases). Trimming stripped 5 bases from V and 4 bases from J, with 9 bases between. This CDR3 has 13 residues. CDR3 sequence reads: CASSTGAGNTIYF. The CDR3, as DNA: TGTGCCAGCAGTACGGGGGCAGGAAACACCATATATTTT.